These T cell receptor beta chains were read from a single sample in a study of Ad26.COV2.S vaccination and SARS-CoV-2 variants. Method: immunoSEQ multiplex PCR; TCRdb's copy keeps in-frame clones and lacks some. Among 200,000 to 300,000 clones listed, roughly 85% were seen once. The sample consisted of peripheral blood, taken in a trial of Ad26.COV2.S vaccine versus placebo. The receptors come from a person aged 18-60 years who received the Ad26.COV2.S COVID-19 vaccine or a placebo. Each CDR3 is given with its conserved first and last residue. The order of the fields is V gene, J gene, clone size, D gene, CDR3 DNA, CDR3 protein. The D gene is left open where the match is weak. Only some rows state a clone size, as once, few, many or a class for expanded clones.

TRBV25-1	TRBJ2-5	NA	NA	TGTGCCAGCAGTGAGGGGTGGTCTAAGGATACCCAGTACTTC	CASSEGWSKDTQYF
TRBV6-2/TRBV6-3	TRBJ2-2	once	TRBD1	TGTGCCAGCAGTCCGGGACAGCCCTTGGGAGACACCGGGGAGCTGTTTTTT	CASSPGQPLGDTGELFF
TRBV20-1	TRBJ2-1	NA	NA	TGCAGTGCTAGTCCTCGCGGGGGCCCTCGGAACAATGAGCAGTTCTTC	CSASPRGGPRNNEQFF
TRBV15	TRBJ2-6	few	NA	TGTGCCACCAGCAGACAGGGTGGGGCCAACGTCCTGACTTTC	CATSRQGGANVLTF
TRBV7-9	TRBJ2-7	NA	TRBD2	TGTGCCAGCAGCTGGGTCCCGGGACTAGTCCCAGGCGAGCAGTACTTC	CASSWVPGLVPGEQYF
TRBV3-1/TRBV3-2	TRBJ1-3	NA	NA	TGTGCCAGCAGCCCAACTACTGGAAACACCATATATTTT	CASSPTTGNTIYF
TRBV5-1	TRBJ1-4	NA	TRBD1	TGCGCCAGCAGCTTGGCCGGGACAGTTAATGAAAAACTGTTTTTT	CASSLAGTVNEKLFF
TRBV14	TRBJ2-7	NA	NA	TGTGCCAGCAGCCAAGGTGGAGGCTACGAGCAGTACTTC	CASSQGGGYEQYF
TRBV3-1/TRBV3-2	TRBJ1-3	NA	NA	TGTGCCAGCAGCCAAGATAAGGGGCAAGTAAACACCATATATTTT	CASSQDKGQVNTIYF
TRBV18	TRBJ1-3	NA	NA	TGTGCCAGCTCACCAGCCGGGACCGGAAACACCATATATTTT	CASSPAGTGNTIYF
TRBV24-1	TRBJ1-1	NA	NA	TGTGCCACCAGATCACGGAAGAACACTGAAGCTTTCTTT	CATRSRKNTEAFF
TRBV16	TRBJ1-2	NA	NA	TGTGCCACCGCCGCCAGCCCTCAGATGGGCTACACCTTC	CATAASPQMGYTF
TRBV19	TRBJ2-1	NA	NA	TGTGCCAGTAGTATAGATGGGCTAGCCTACAATGAGCAGTTCTTC	CASSIDGLAYNEQFF
TRBV6-5	TRBJ2-7	NA	NA	TGTGCCAGCAGTTACAGGGTTAATAACGAGCAGTACTTC	CASSYRVNNEQYF
TRBV27	TRBJ2-1	NA	TRBD2	TGTGCCAGCTCTAGCGGTGCGTCCTCCTACAATGAGCAGTTCTTC	CASSSGASSYNEQFF
TRBV7-3	TRBJ2-5	NA	TRBD2	TGTGCCAGCAGCATCGGACTAGCGGGAGGGGTCTCTGAGACCCAGTACTTC	CASSIGLAGGVSETQYF
TRBV19	TRBJ2-2	NA	NA	TGTGCCAGTACGACGGGGTACACCGGGGAGCTGTTTTTT	CASTTGYTGELFF
TRBV19	TRBJ2-5	NA	NA	TGTGCCAGTAGCCCCCGTGGAGAGACCCAGTACTTC	CASSPRGETQYF
TRBV27	TRBJ2-1	NA	NA	TGTGCCAGCAGTCCCTACAGGGTACAGTTGACAAATGAGCAGTTCTTC	CASSPYRVQLTNEQFF
TRBV7-3	TRBJ2-5	NA	TRBD1	TGTGCCAGCAGCTTACAGGGGGCGGGTGAGACCCAGTACTTC	CASSLQGAGETQYF
TRBV5-4	TRBJ2-3	NA	TRBD2	TGTGCCAGCAGCTTGGGACTAGCGGGGGGCCTGGGAACAGATACGCAGTATTTT	CASSLGLAGGLGTDTQYF
TRBV19	TRBJ1-2	once	TRBD1	TGTGCCAGTAGTGACAGGGGGCAAGACTATGGCTACACCTTC	CASSDRGQDYGYTF
TRBV9	TRBJ2-5	NA	TRBD2	TGTGCCAGCAGCGAGGGACTAGAAGAGACCCAGTACTTC	CASSEGLEETQYF
TRBV27	TRBJ2-3	NA	TRBD2	TGTGCCAGCAGTTTATTGGCTAGCGGGAGCGCAGATACGCAGTATTTT	CASSLLASGSADTQYF
TRBV4-2	TRBJ2-2	NA	TRBD1	TGTGCCAGCAGCCAAGGGACAGGGGCCGGGGAGCTGTTTTTT	CASSQGTGAGELFF
TRBV6-1	TRBJ2-4	NA	NA	TGTGCCAGCAGTGAAACCTGGACACCCCGGGGGAACATTCAGTACTTC	CASSETWTPRGNIQYF
TRBV5-6	TRBJ1-4	once	TRBD1	TGTGCCAGCAGCTTGAGGACAGGTTTTAATGAAAAACTGTTTTTT	CASSLRTGFNEKLFF
TRBV15	TRBJ2-1	NA	NA	TGTGCCACCAGCAGAGAGACACACAATGAGCAGTTCTTC	CATSRETHNEQFF
TRBV5-1	TRBJ2-7	NA	NA	TGCGCCAGCAGCTTGGTTACGGGGGTCCCTTCCTACGAGCAGTACTTC	CASSLVTGVPSYEQYF
TRBV7-9	TRBJ1-1	NA	NA	TGTGCCAGCAGCTGGGCAGTGAACACTGAAGCTTTCTTT	CASSWAVNTEAFF
TRBV4-3	TRBJ2-1	NA	TRBD2	TGCGCCAGCAGCCAAGGCAGCGGGGTCTACAATGAGCAGTTCTTC	CASSQGSGVYNEQFF
TRBV30	TRBJ1-5	NA	NA	TGTGCCTGGAGTGCCCAAGAGCAGGGCAGGCAGCCCCAGCATTTT	CAWSAQEQGRQPQHF
TRBV7-9	TRBJ2-1	NA	TRBD1	TGTGCCAGCAGCGCCCGGACAGGGTTTGGCAATGAGCAGTTCTTC	CASSARTGFGNEQFF
TRBV7-3	TRBJ2-1	NA	NA	TGTGCCAGCAGCCCATCTCGGAGTGACATCTCCTACAATGAGCAGTTCTTC	CASSPSRSDISYNEQFF
TRBV18	TRBJ2-7	NA	NA	TGTGCCAGCTCACCACCGAACGCGCGGCAAAGCTCCTACGAGCAGTACTTC	CASSPPNARQSSYEQYF
TRBV19	TRBJ1-2	once	TRBD1	TGTGCCAGTAGTAGGGGACAGGGATCTTATGGCTACACCTTC	CASSRGQGSYGYTF
TRBV27	TRBJ1-6	NA	NA	TGTGCCAGCAGGAGGGATGGGGGCGAATCATGGAACTCACCCCTCCACTTT	CASRRDGGESWNSPLHF
TRBV18	TRBJ2-7	NA	TRBD2	TGTGCCAGCTCAATGGGGGAGGGATCCTACGAGCAGTACTTC	CASSMGEGSYEQYF
TRBV13	TRBJ1-1	once	NA	TGTGCCAGCAGCTCCGCTGGGGGGGACTTAGAAGGAGCTTTCTTT	CASSSAGGDLEGAFF
TRBV6-2/TRBV6-3	TRBJ2-1	NA	NA	TGTGCCAGCAGTTACTCTGGCGGGCGTGAGCAGTTCTTC	CASSYSGGREQFF
TRBV30	TRBJ1-5	NA	NA	TGTGCCTGGAGTAGTGGGCCTAGCAATCAGCCCCAGCATTTT	CAWSSGPSNQPQHF
TRBV11-2	TRBJ1-2	NA	NA	TGTGCCAGCAGCTTAGGGGCAGCACCTCCCTTCGAGTATGGCTACACCTTC	CASSLGAAPPFEYGYTF
TRBV10-3	TRBJ1-2	NA	TRBD1	TGTGCCATCAGTGAGCCATCGGACAGGGAATATGGCTACACCTTC	CAISEPSDREYGYTF
TRBV7-7	TRBJ2-5	NA	NA	TGTGCCAGCTACTTTCTGCAAGAGACCCAGTACTTC	CASYFLQETQYF
TRBV30	TRBJ2-1	NA	TRBD1	TGTGCCTGGAGTTCGGGACAGGTAGTCAATGAGCAGTTCTTC	CAWSSGQVVNEQFF
TRBV6-6	TRBJ2-2	NA	NA	TGTGCCAGCCTCCCTGGAGCAGGGAACACCGGGGAGCTGTTTTTT	CASLPGAGNTGELFF